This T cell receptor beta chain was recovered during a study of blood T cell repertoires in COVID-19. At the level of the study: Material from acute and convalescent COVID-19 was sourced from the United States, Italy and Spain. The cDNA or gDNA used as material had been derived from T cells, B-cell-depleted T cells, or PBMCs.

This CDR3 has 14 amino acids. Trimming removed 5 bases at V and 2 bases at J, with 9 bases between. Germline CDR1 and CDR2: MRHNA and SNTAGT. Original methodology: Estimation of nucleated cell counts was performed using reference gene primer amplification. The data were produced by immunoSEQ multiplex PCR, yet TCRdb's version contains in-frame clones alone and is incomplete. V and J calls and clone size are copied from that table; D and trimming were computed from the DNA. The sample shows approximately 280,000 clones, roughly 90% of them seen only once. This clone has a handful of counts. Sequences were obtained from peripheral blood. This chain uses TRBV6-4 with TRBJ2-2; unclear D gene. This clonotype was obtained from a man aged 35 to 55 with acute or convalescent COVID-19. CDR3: CASSPEVNTGELFF. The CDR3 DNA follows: TGTGCCAGCAGTCCAGAAGTAAACACCGGGGAGCTGTTTTTT.